This record looks at one T cell receptor beta chain sequence and its context. Its antigen remains unknown. This specimen comes from a study of T-cell memory formation after mild COVID-19. At the level of the study: The TCR clusters were mostly specific to one donor. Study results and limitations: Day 15 to 85 contracting clones showed balanced CD4/CD8; later expanders leaned CD4+. Memory cells collected pre-infection included some clones that later responded, suggesting cross-reactive memory joined.

5'RACE, which relied on constant-segment primers, yielded TCR alpha and TCR beta cDNA libraries carrying sample barcodes and UMIs. Each CDR3 protein gets one entry after TCRdb re-called the 5' RACE reads with MiXCR. The data contain around 370,000 distinct CDR3 sequences, around 21% of them seen just once; the ten biggest clones take up approximately 12%. There are 16 residues in the CDR3. CDR1 and CDR2 (germline): SGHTA, FQGNSA. The ends were cut back, 1 base at V and 7 bases at J, with 18 bases in the middle. The sample taken for sequencing was PBMCs or a T cell subset sorted from them (not recorded which). The TCR originated in an adult woman who had mild COVID-19 (a few samples of this study predate the infection). Cell type and time point are not known. This sequence joins TRBV7-2 and TRBJ2-3; D is uncertain. The CDR3 reads CASSLGNSLVLYTQYF. The CDR3 DNA is TGTGCCAGCAGCTTAGGGAACAGTCTAGTCCTTTATACGCAGTATTTT.